Following are 22 T cell receptor beta chains from one sample sequenced in a study of blood T cell repertoires in COVID-19. This table comes from immunoSEQ multiplex PCR, and its TCRdb copy is limited to in-frame clones, with some not included. This sample has about 240,000 clones, with roughly 90% found just once. Sample: peripheral blood. The source is a man between 60 and 75 years old who had recovered from COVID-19.

A few counts support this clone. V is TRBV6-2 or TRBV6-3 and J is TRBJ2-4, with D possibly matching TRBD1 (6 bases). This CDR3 is built from 12 residues. Trimming stripped 4 bases from V and 14 bases from J, with 15 bases between. Germline V lookup: CDR1 MNHEY, CDR2 SVGEGT. In DNA form, the CDR3 reads TGTGCCAGCAGTTCAACAGGGATGGCCGAGTACTTC. This encodes CASSSTGMAEYF.

Here the CDR3 DNA reads TGTGCCAGCAGTGTCTTAACAGGGGGCGAGACCCAGTACTTC. Its translation is CASSVLTGGETQYF. The chain carries TRBV2 and TRBJ2-5; 9 bases match TRBD1. The CDR3 is 14 amino acids. V gave up 4 bases and J gave up 5 bases; unmatched junction bases: 5. Germline lookup yields CDR1 SNHLY and CDR2 FYNNEI.

The genes are TRBV30 and TRBJ1-2, with a possible D match to TRBD1 (6 bases). The V gene's germline CDR1 is GTSNPN and CDR2 SVGIG (reference sequence). The CDR3 sequence is 14 residues long. V was trimmed by 6 bases and J by 7 bases, leaving 21 bases between them. The CDR3 DNA sequence: TGTGCCTGCCAAATTCCGGGGGGCTCGGCTGGCTACACCTTC. This encodes CACQIPGGSAGYTF. The whole variable domain, remainder taken from reference TRBV30 and TRBJ1-2, is SQTIHQWPATLVQPVGSPLSLECTVEGTSNPNLYWYRQAAGRGLQLLFYSVGIGQISSEVPQNLSASRPQDRQFILSSKKLLLSDSGFYLCACQIPGGSAGYTFGSGTRLTVV.

The V gene is TRBV19, the J gene TRBJ2-3, with 12 bases matching TRBD1. The CDR3 sequence is 16 residues long. Trimming took 6 bases from V and 7 from J; bases not matched to a gene: 11. Germline V gene data show CDR1 as LNHDA and CDR2 as SQIVND (reference sequence). As DNA, the CDR3 is TGTGCCAGTAGATTTAGCGGGACAGGGGGCGCATATACGCAGTATTTT. Residues: CASRFSGTGGAYTQYF. Variable domain in full (rest from reference TRBV19 and TRBJ2-3): DGGITQSPKYLFRKEGQNVTLSCEQNLNHDAMYWYRQDPGQGLRLIYYSQIVNDFQKGDIAEGYSVSREKKESFPLTVTSAQKNPTAFYLCASRFSGTGGAYTQYFGPGTRLTVL.

The rearrangement joins TRBV3-1 (or the pseudogene TRBV3-2) to TRBJ1-3; D call uncertain. Per the germline V gene, CDR1 is LGHDT and CDR2 is YNNKEL (reference sequence). Trimming pared 2 bases from V and 0 bases from J, leaving 8 bases between. The CDR3 length is 15 residues. This chain's CDR3 is CASSQRGLSGNTIYF. DNA for the CDR3: TGTGCCAGCAGCCAACGCGGACTCTCTGGAAACACCATATATTTT.

The chain recombines TRBV7-8 with TRBJ1-3; TRBD1 matches 7 bases. The germline V gene encodes CDR1 SGHVS and CDR2 FQNEAQ. J was trimmed by 4 bases and V by 3 bases; bases with no gene match: 6. This CDR3 region has 15 residues. The CDR3 coding sequence is TGTGCCAGCAGCTTTGACAGGGCGCGGGGAAACACCATATATTTT. Translation: CASSFDRARGNTIYF.

The V and J genes are TRBV7-9 and TRBJ2-7; D unresolved. This CDR3 has 14 amino acids. Germline assignment: CDR1 SEHNR and CDR2 FQNEAQ (reference sequence). V lost 2 bases, J lost 2 bases, and 10 bases lay in between. The CDR3 bases are TGTGCCAGCAGCTTAAATGCAGGAACCTACGAGCAGTACGTC. Residues: CASSLNAGTYEQYV.

The chain links TRBV23-1 to TRBJ2-7; the D gene is possibly TRBD1 (6 bases). TRBV23-1 is classed as an ORF, of uncertain function. V lost 0 bases, J lost 0 bases, and 12 bases lay in between. The CDR3 spans 16 residues. Written as DNA, the CDR3 is TGCGCCAGCAGTCAATCCCCGGACAGACCCTCCTACGAGCAGTACTTC. Protein: CASSQSPDRPSYEQYF.

The chain employs TRBV7-2 and TRBJ2-2; the D gene is possibly TRBD1 (8 bases). Germline values: CDR1 SGHTA, CDR2 FQGNSA. The CDR3 extends over 15 amino acids. V dropped 6 bases and J dropped 4 bases, with 15 bases sitting between them. The DNA for the CDR3 is TGTGCCAGCAGGACTAGCAGGGGGCGCACCGGGGAGCTGTTTTTT. Encoded protein: CASRTSRGRTGELFF.

The sample holds one count of this clone. Its ends do not fully match the called genes, so a read error is possible. The V call is TRBV11-2, the J call TRBJ2-7, with 10 bases identical to TRBD2. Germline CDR1 reads SGHAT; CDR2 reads FQNNGV. The CDR3 runs 13 residues. CDR3 coding DNA: TGTGCCAGCAGTTCCCTAGCGGGGGCTCTCGTTTTATTC. Amino acid sequence: CASSSLAGALVLF.

The chain links TRBV5-1 to TRBJ2-6, with D perhaps TRBD1 (5 bases). The CDR3 has 17 residues. Germline CDR1 is SGHRS and CDR2 is YFSETQ. V was trimmed by 7 bases and J by 0 bases, leaving 17 bases between them. The CDR3 nucleotides read TGCGCCAGCCAAAACCGGAACAGGAGCTCTGGGGCCAACGTCCTGACTTTC. This encodes CASQNRNRSSGANVLTF. Full variable domain (remainder filled in from reference TRBV5-1 and TRBJ2-6): KAGVTQTPRYLIKTRGQQVTLSCSPISGHRSVSWYQQTPGQGLQFLFEYFSETQRNKGNFPGRFSGRQFSNSRSEMNVSTLELGDSALYLCASQNRNRSSGANVLTFGAGSRLTVL.

This rearrangement joins TRBV11-3 to TRBJ2-2; weak D call: TRBD1 (5 bases). The germline CDR1 and CDR2 sequences are SGHNT and YENEEA. There are 14 residues in the CDR3. The V end was cut by 5 bases, the J end by 6 bases, with 13 bases between. The CDR3 loop is CASSQGAASGELFF. The CDR3 bases are TGTGCCAGCAGCCAAGGGGCGGCATCCGGGGAGCTGTTTTTT. Looking up the rest from reference TRBV11-3 and TRBJ2-2 gives the full variable domain: EAGVVQSPRYKIIEKKQPVAFWCNPISGHNTLYWYLQNLGQGPELLIRYENEEAVDDSQLPKDRFSAERLKGVDSTLKIQPAELGDSAVYLCASSQGAASGELFFGEGSRLTVL.

This clone was seen only once. The chain carries TRBV20-1 and TRBJ2-3; TRBD2 matches at 8 bases. The CDR3 consists of 16 residues. Trimming took 3 bases from V and 4 from J; bases not matched to a gene: 12. The germline V gene has CDR1 DFQATT and CDR2 SNEGSKA (reference sequence). The CDR3 DNA sequence: TGCAGTGCTAGTCAACGTCGGGGGGGCGGGCCAGATACGCAGTATTTT. Amino acids: CSASQRRGGGPDTQYF.

The rearrangement links TRBV19 to TRBJ2-3; no clear D. CDR1 is LNHDA and CDR2 is SQIVND in the germline V gene (reference sequence). With 6 bases removed from V and 4 bases from J, the gap between germline ends came to 11 bases. The CDR3 is 13 amino acids. CDR3 DNA: TGTGCCAGTAGCCTTCAGGCCCCAGATACGCAGTATTTT. This translates into CASSLQAPDTQYF.

V usage is TRBV2 and J usage is TRBJ2-3, with D perhaps matching TRBD2 (6 bases). Germline V gene sequence: CDR1 SNHLY, CDR2 FYNNEI. The CDR3 loop spans 14 amino acids. The ends were cut back, 1 base at V and 3 bases at J, with 8 bases in the middle. Written as DNA, the CDR3 is TGTGCCAGCAGTGAAGTCGGGGGAACAGATACGCAGTATTTT. It specifies CASSEVGGTDTQYF.

Here the CDR3 reads CASSYSRGSSTDTQYF. CDR3 in DNA: TGTGCCAGCAGTTACTCGAGAGGGAGTTCCACAGATACGCAGTATTTT. This chain connects TRBV6-5 to TRBJ2-3, with TRBD2 as a possible D gene (5 bases). Germline CDR1 MNHEY, CDR2 SVGAGI. The length of the CDR3 is 16 residues. Trimming took 0 bases from V and 2 from J, leaving 12 bases between them.

The J gene is TRBJ2-7, the V gene TRBV19; no reliable D call. The germline CDR1 and CDR2 sequences are LNHDA and SQIVND (reference sequence). V lost 5 bases to trimming and J lost 4 bases, with 9 bases between them. There are 12 residues in the CDR3. CDR3 amino acids: CASSVNRYEQYF. DNA of the CDR3: TGTGCCAGTAGTGTCAACAGATACGAGCAGTACTTC.

The rearrangement uses TRBV27 and TRBJ2-3; the D gene is possibly TRBD1 (6 bases). The CDR3 spans 15 residues. Trimming removed 3 bases from V and 2 bases from J, with 12 bases in between. Per the germline V gene, CDR1 is MNHEY and CDR2 is SMNVEV (reference sequence). In DNA, the CDR3 is TGTGCCAGCAGTTTGGTCCCAGGGGTCACAGATACGCAGTATTTT. Translation gives CASSLVPGVTDTQYF.

The chain employs TRBV5-4 and TRBJ2-2; D may be TRBD1 (6 bases). The CDR3 totals 16 residues. Germline V gene data show CDR1 as SGHNT and CDR2 as YYREEE (reference sequence). With 0 bases removed from V and 3 bases from J, the gap between germline ends came to 12 bases. CDR3 protein: CASSLGVQGYTGELFF. In DNA, the CDR3 is TGTGCCAGCAGCTTGGGGGTACAGGGATACACCGGGGAGCTGTTTTTT.

The chain has TRBV4-2 and TRBJ2-1, with 8 bases that match TRBD1. Germline assignment: CDR1 LGHNA and CDR2 YNFKEQ. The ends lost 4 bases at V and 6 bases at J; junction bases unmatched: 8. The CDR3 loop spans 15 amino acids. CDR3 sequence reads: CASSRQGAQGNEQFF. The CDR3 DNA follows: TGTGCCAGCAGCCGGCAGGGGGCTCAAGGCAATGAGCAGTTCTTC.

The genes are TRBV2 and TRBJ1-4, with D hard to call. CDR3 length: 16 residues. The V and J ends lost 5 bases and 5 bases respectively, with 18 bases between them. CDR1 SNHLY and CDR2 FYNNEI come from the germline V gene. The CDR3 DNA follows: TGTGCCAGCAGTCCCCCCCCAACGATGGGCAATGAAAAACTGTTTTTT. Amino acids: CASSPPPTMGNEKLFF.

The chain is built from TRBV30 and TRBJ2-3; 7 nucleotides align to TRBD2. This CDR3 is built from 15 residues. Trimming removed 2 bases from V and 1 base from J; junction bases left unmatched: 6. Germline CDR1 is GTSNPN and CDR2 is SVGIG (reference sequence). CDR3 residues: CAWSPLGRGTDTQYF. The DNA of the CDR3 is TGTGCCTGGAGTCCGCTTGGGAGGGGCACAGATACGCAGTATTTT. Complete variable domain (other parts from reference TRBV30 and TRBJ2-3): SQTIHQWPATLVQPVGSPLSLECTVEGTSNPNLYWYRQAAGRGLQLLFYSVGIGQISSEVPQNLSASRPQDRQFILSSKKLLLSDSGFYLCAWSPLGRGTDTQYFGPGTRLTVL.